There are many counts of the clone carrying this T cell receptor beta chain. These data are taken from a study of neurological immune-mediated disorders. The length of the CDR3 is 14 residues. Deletions cut 2 bases from V and 5 bases from J, with 12 bases between. Germline V CDR1 and CDR2: MNHEY, SVGAGI. The cDNA came from 5'RACE, which used 10-nucleotide random UMIs. TCRdb fed the 5' RACE reads into MiXCR, producing one record per CDR3 protein. The sample contains tens of thousands of distinct CDR3 sequences, over 12% of which appear only once. The V and J genes are TRBV6-5 and TRBJ2-5; the D gene is possibly TRBD1 (6 bases). The sequencing input was PBMCs. This TCR came from a woman between 45 and 60 years old with HTLV-1-associated myelopathy (HAM/TSP). This CDR3 is CASSYGGSLETQYF. CDR3 bases: TGTGCCAGCAGTTACGGGGGCAGCCTGGAGACCCAGTACTTC.